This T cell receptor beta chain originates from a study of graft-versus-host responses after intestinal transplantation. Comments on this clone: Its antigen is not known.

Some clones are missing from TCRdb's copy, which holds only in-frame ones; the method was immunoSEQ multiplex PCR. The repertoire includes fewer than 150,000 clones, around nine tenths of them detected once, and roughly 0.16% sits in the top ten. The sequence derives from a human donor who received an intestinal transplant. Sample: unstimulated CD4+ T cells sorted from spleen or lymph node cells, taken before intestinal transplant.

CDR3 sequence reads: CASSETWGAFF. The CDR3 DNA sequence: TGTGCCAGCAGTGAAACTTGGGGGGCGTTCTTC. The chain is built from TRBV6-1 and TRBJ2-1; D may be TRBD1 or TRBD2 (6 bases each). The CDR3 totals 11 residues. V lost 2 bases and J 15 bases, leaving 11 bases between the germline ends. CDR1 MNHNS and CDR2 SASEGT come from the germline V gene.